The 30 T cell receptor beta chains below come from one sample, sequenced in a study of blood T cell repertoires in COVID-19. The data were produced by immunoSEQ multiplex PCR, yet TCRdb's version contains in-frame clones alone and is incomplete. The sample has approximately 500,000 clones, 85% to 90% seen once. The material sequenced was peripheral blood. The receptor source for this set is a man younger than 35 with COVID-19, enrolled during active disease.

V is TRBV5-8 and J is TRBJ1-4; 9 bases line up with TRBD1. CDR3 length equals 15 residues. Trimming at V came to 4 bases and at J to 4 bases, leaving 5 bases not matched to a gene. Germline CDR1 SGHTS, CDR2 YDEGEE. CDR3 DNA sequence: TGTGCCAGCAGCCCCCGGGACAGGGTTAATGAAAAACTGTTTTTT. It is translated as CASSPRDRVNEKLFF.

This rearrangement joins TRBV6-5 to TRBJ1-2; 7 bases agree with TRBD1. CDR3 length: 13 amino acids. CDR1 and CDR2 (germline): MNHEY, SVGAGI. V lost 5 bases, J lost 4 bases, and 4 bases stayed unmatched. The CDR3 DNA follows: TGTGCCAGCAGTCCATACAGGGGCTATGGCTACACCTTC. Translated: CASSPYRGYGYTF.

This clone appeared a few times. This chain connects TRBV7-9 to TRBJ2-7; 8 bases map to TRBD1. J gave up 6 bases and V 1 base, and 8 bases lay outside the gene matches. The CDR3 is 15 residues long. Germline assignment: CDR1 SEHNR and CDR2 FQNEAQ (reference sequence). CDR3 in amino acids: CASSLGTGLAGEQYF. The CDR3 region has the DNA TGTGCCAGCAGCTTAGGGACAGGGTTAGCCGGCGAGCAGTACTTC.

V and J are TRBV11-1 and TRBJ2-1, with 9 bases fitting TRBD1. Germline V gene data show CDR1 as SGHAT and CDR2 as FQDESV (reference sequence). The CDR3 contains 16 residues. V was clipped by 5 bases and J by 8 bases; unmatched bases: 13. As DNA, the CDR3 is TGTGCCAGCAGCCTCCAGGGACAGGGATCGATGGATGAGCAGTTCTTC. Translating gives CASSLQGQGSMDEQFF.

The chain couples TRBV6-5 to TRBJ2-7; D might be TRBD1 (6 bases). The CDR3 spans 14 residues. Germline loops: CDR1 MNHEY, CDR2 SVGAGI. The V end was cut by 4 bases, the J end by 3 bases, with 13 bases between. CDR3: CASSLGGSGYEQYF. Written as DNA, the CDR3 is TGTGCCAGCAGTTTAGGGGGATCAGGCTACGAGCAGTACTTC.

The chain employs TRBV11-3 and TRBJ2-1; D remains unclear. The CDR3 contains 13 residues. Trimming shortened V by 2 bases and J by 8 bases, and 10 bases separated the two germline ends. Germline V lookup: CDR1 SGHNT, CDR2 YENEEA. The CDR3 DNA sequence: TGTGCCAGCAGCTTATCCAGTATCGATGAGCAGTTCTTC. Translating gives CASSLSSIDEQFF.

This clone was found once. The V and J genes are TRBV5-1 and TRBJ2-2; TRBD2 aligns across 9 bases. Germline V gene data show CDR1 as SGHRS and CDR2 as YFSETQ. The CDR3 covers 14 residues. J was trimmed by 7 bases and V by 5 bases; bases with no gene match: 6. CDR3 protein: CASRGLASSGELFF. The CDR3 nucleotides are TGCGCCAGCAGGGGACTAGCATCGAGCGGGGAGCTGTTTTTT.

This rearrangement joins TRBV24-1 to TRBJ2-2; D is uncertain. The germline V and J ends were trimmed by 7 bases and 0 bases, with 5 bases remaining between them. The CDR3 is 13 residues long. Germline CDR1 reads KGHDR; CDR2 reads SFDVKD. The CDR3: CATRSSNTGELFF. CDR3 DNA sequence: TGTGCCACCAGATCCTCGAACACCGGGGAGCTGTTTTTT.

This clone was picked up one time. The chain employs TRBV9 and TRBJ1-6, with 10 bases fitting TRBD1. The V and J ends lost 0 bases and 7 bases, in that order; junction bases with no gene match: 4. The CDR3 loop spans 16 amino acids. Germline V CDR1 and CDR2: SGDLS, YYNGEE. The CDR3 coding sequence is TGTGCCAGCAGCGTAGACCGGACAGGGGGGAATTCACCCCTCCACTTT. Translating it yields CASSVDRTGGNSPLHF.

The chain employs TRBV9 and TRBJ1-1, with a possible D match to TRBD1 (6 bases). V lost 7 bases and J lost 0, with 10 bases in between. Per the germline V gene, CDR1 is SGDLS and CDR2 is YYNGEE. CDR3 length: 13 residues. The CDR3 DNA sequence: TGTGCCAGCGGGGACACCCTGAACACTGAAGCTTTCTTT. This gives the protein CASGDTLNTEAFF. Looking up the rest from reference TRBV9 and TRBJ1-1 gives the full variable domain: DSGVTQTPKHLITATGQRVTLRCSPRSGDLSVYWYQQSLDQGLQFLIQYYNGEERAKGNILERFSAQQFPDLHSELNLSSLELGDSALYFCASGDTLNTEAFFGQGTRLTVV.

The chain couples TRBV29-1 to TRBJ1-1; no firm D call. V lost 1 base and J 4 bases, leaving 13 bases between the germline ends. Germline values: CDR1 SQVTM, CDR2 ANQGSEA. The CDR3 runs to 14 residues. CDR3 protein: CSVEVPPVSTEAFF. In DNA, the CDR3 is TGCAGCGTTGAAGTCCCCCCTGTTAGCACTGAAGCTTTCTTT.

The chain is built from TRBV18 and TRBJ2-3, with D perhaps TRBD2 (5 bases). Trimming stripped 6 bases from V and 1 base from J, with 11 bases between. This CDR3 has 14 residues. The germline V gene has CDR1 KGHSH and CDR2 LQKENI. The CDR3 here is CASSCGGGTDTQYF. In DNA, the CDR3 is TGTGCCAGCTCGTGCGGAGGCGGCACAGATACGCAGTATTTT.

This chain links TRBV9 with TRBJ2-1, with 9 bases matching TRBD1. The CDR3 totals 16 residues. Germline CDR1 and CDR2: SGDLS and YYNGEE. With 3 bases clipped from V and 4 bases from J, the junction kept 8 bases outside the gene matches. The CDR3 sequence is CASSAYLGQGYNEQFF. CDR3 DNA sequence: TGTGCCAGCAGCGCATACCTCGGACAGGGGTACAATGAGCAGTTCTTC.

The genes are TRBV5-6 and TRBJ2-1; 8 nucleotides align to TRBD1. Trimming removed 2 bases from V and 5 bases from J; junction bases left unmatched: 6. The CDR3 loop spans 15 amino acids. Per the germline V gene, CDR1 is SGHDT and CDR2 is YYEEEE. The CDR3 nucleotides are TGTGCCAGCAGCTTCCTGAACAGGGGGAACAATGAGCAGTTCTTC. Translation: CASSFLNRGNNEQFF.

The rearrangement joins TRBV7-9 to TRBJ1-3, with D perhaps matching TRBD1 (6 bases). Trimming took 7 bases from V and 2 from J, leaving 9 bases between them. The CDR3 contains 13 residues. CDR1 SEHNR and CDR2 FQNEAQ come from the germline V gene (reference sequence). The CDR3 reads CASINRAGNTIYF. The CDR3 DNA sequence: TGTGCCAGCATAAACAGGGCTGGAAACACCATATATTTT.

This clone has only one observation. This chain uses TRBV2 with TRBJ2-1; TRBD1 matches at 7 bases. CDR1 SNHLY and CDR2 FYNNEI come from the germline V gene. The CDR3 spans 15 residues. V lost 6 bases to trimming and J lost 0 bases; unmatched junction nucleotides: 5. The CDR3 region has the DNA TGTGCCAGCAGCCGGGACAGAGTCTCCTACAATGAGCAGTTCTTC. Translation gives CASSRDRVSYNEQFF.

The chain has TRBV6-5 and TRBJ1-4; a possible D gene is TRBD1 (5 bases). Germline V CDR1 and CDR2: MNHEY, SVGAGI. V lost 7 bases to trimming and J lost 5 bases, with 14 bases between them. The CDR3 covers 14 residues. The CDR3 DNA is TGTGCCAGCACCGCGACAGCCTCCAATGAAAAACTGTTTTTT. Translating it yields CASTATASNEKLFF.

V is TRBV5-6 and J is TRBJ2-1; TRBD1 matches 7 bases. Germline CDR1 reads SGHDT; CDR2 reads YYEEEE. CDR3 length: 13 amino acids. The J segment lost 7 bases and the V segment lost 2 bases, leaving 3 bases of the junction unmatched. The CDR3 coding sequence is TGTGCCAGCAGCTTACGCAGGGGGAATGAGCAGTTCTTC. Protein product: CASSLRRGNEQFF. The full variable domain, with the rest looked up from reference TRBV5-6 and TRBJ2-1, is DAGVTQSPTHLIKTRGQQVTLRCSPKSGHDTVSWYQQALGQGPQFIFQYYEEEERQRGNFPDRFSGHQFPNYSSELNVNALLLGDSALYLCASSLRRGNEQFFGPGTRLTVL.

Only one count was recorded for this clone. V usage is TRBV7-2 and J usage is TRBJ1-5; TRBD1 might be the D (5 bases). Germline V CDR1 and CDR2: SGHTA, FQGNSA. V was trimmed by 5 bases and J by 1 base, leaving 6 bases between them. The length of the CDR3 is 13 residues. This CDR3 is CASSQGSNQPQHF. The CDR3 coding sequence is TGTGCCAGCAGCCAGGGAAGCAATCAGCCCCAGCATTTT.

In its sample, this clone was seen a few times. This rearrangement joins TRBV14 to TRBJ2-3; 11 nucleotides line up with TRBD2. Per the germline V gene, CDR1 is SGHDN and CDR2 is FVKESK. The CDR3 contains 18 residues. The J segment lost 0 bases and the V segment lost 3 bases, leaving 8 bases of the junction unmatched. The CDR3 is CASSQTRLAGTSTDTQYF. As DNA, the CDR3 is TGTGCCAGCAGCCAGACTAGACTAGCGGGGACTAGCACAGATACGCAGTATTTT.

V gene TRBV5-5 combines with J gene TRBJ1-3; 7 nucleotides align to TRBD1. Germline trimming cut 2 bases from V and 7 bases from J; bases unmatched to any gene: 6. This CDR3 comprises 14 residues. Germline V gives CDR1 SGHKS, CDR2 YYEKEE (reference sequence). The CDR3 loop is CASSFRGGANTIYF. The CDR3 region has the DNA TGTGCCAGCAGCTTTAGAGGGGGCGCGAACACCATATATTTT.

The chain employs TRBV19 and TRBJ2-1; 7 bases align to TRBD2. Germline V gives CDR1 LNHDA, CDR2 SQIVND (reference sequence). This CDR3 is 16 amino acids long. The ends lost 5 bases at V and 5 bases at J; junction bases unmatched: 12. The CDR3 DNA reads TGTGCCAGTAGTCTCCACGAGACTAGCCTCGACAATGAGCAGTTCTTC. It codes for CASSLHETSLDNEQFF.

This rearrangement joins TRBV29-1 to TRBJ2-3; the D gene is possibly TRBD2 (6 bases). Germline CDR1 is SQVTM and CDR2 is ANQGSEA. Trimming cost V 0 bases and J 6 bases, with 7 bases left between them. This CDR3 spans 12 amino acids. CDR3 nucleotide sequence: TGCAGCGTTGAAGAAGGAGGGGATACGCAGTATTTT. Its protein is CSVEEGGDTQYF.

The chain links TRBV6-5 to TRBJ1-5; 10 positions match TRBD1. With 6 bases clipped from V and 7 bases from J, the junction kept 9 bases outside the gene matches. The V gene's germline CDR1 is MNHEY and CDR2 SVGAGI. The CDR3 is 15 amino acids. The CDR3 DNA reads as TGTGCCAGCAGATCGACAGGGGGCTTTGGACAGCCCCAGCATTTT. It translates to CASRSTGGFGQPQHF.

V gene TRBV6-1 combines with J gene TRBJ1-1; the D is unclear. Germline lookup yields CDR1 MNHNS and CDR2 SASEGT. The V end lost 2 bases, the J end lost 6 bases, and 16 bases lay between the germline ends. The length of the CDR3 is 15 residues. CDR3 DNA sequence: TGTGCCAGCAGTGAAATCGTGGGCGGGGAAGCTGAAGCTTTCTTT. Translating gives CASSEIVGGEAEAFF.

V gene TRBV4-1 combines with J gene TRBJ1-1; TRBD1 is a possible D gene (5 bases). V lost 3 bases and J 5 bases, leaving 22 bases between the germline ends. The length of the CDR3 is 17 residues. Germline V gene data show CDR1 as MGHRA and CDR2 as YSYEKL. The CDR3 DNA is TGCGCCAGCAGCCATCCCGGGGGGAGGGCCAAGAGGACTGAAGCTTTCTTT. It codes for CASSHPGGRAKRTEAFF.

The J gene is TRBJ1-6, the V gene TRBV11-3, with a weak D call TRBD1 (6 bases). This CDR3 is built from 13 residues. Germline CDR1 reads SGHNT; CDR2 reads YENEEA. V was clipped by 5 bases and J by 7 bases, with 9 bases between them. Here the CDR3 DNA reads TGTGCCAGCAGCCCAGGGGTCAATTCACCCCTCCACTTT. As protein: CASSPGVNSPLHF.

The V gene is TRBV30, the J gene TRBJ2-5, with 13 bases aligning to TRBD2. CDR3 length equals 15 residues. After removal of 5 bases from V and 5 bases from J, the junction contained 8 bases not matched to a gene. Per germline, CDR1 GTSNPN and CDR2 SVGIG (reference sequence). The CDR3 spells CAWGTSGTLGETQYF. DNA of the CDR3: TGTGCCTGGGGGACTAGCGGGACCTTGGGGGAGACCCAGTACTTC.

V and J are TRBV28 and TRBJ1-2; weak D call: TRBD1 (6 bases). There are 13 residues in the CDR3. Trimming cost V 7 bases and J 2 bases, with 11 bases left between them. Germline values: CDR1 MDHEN, CDR2 SYDVKM. The CDR3 coding sequence is TGTGCCAGCAAGGGGGGGTTCAACTATGGCTACACCTTC. Translation: CASKGGFNYGYTF.

The chain recombines TRBV5-6 with TRBJ2-3; 8 bases agree with TRBD1. The CDR3 extends over 14 amino acids. With 5 bases clipped from V and 7 bases from J, the junction kept 9 bases outside the gene matches. CDR1 SGHDT and CDR2 YYEEEE come from the germline V gene. The CDR3 sequence is CASRPGGAQYTQYF. CDR3 in DNA: TGTGCCAGCAGGCCAGGGGGCGCGCAGTATACGCAGTATTTT.